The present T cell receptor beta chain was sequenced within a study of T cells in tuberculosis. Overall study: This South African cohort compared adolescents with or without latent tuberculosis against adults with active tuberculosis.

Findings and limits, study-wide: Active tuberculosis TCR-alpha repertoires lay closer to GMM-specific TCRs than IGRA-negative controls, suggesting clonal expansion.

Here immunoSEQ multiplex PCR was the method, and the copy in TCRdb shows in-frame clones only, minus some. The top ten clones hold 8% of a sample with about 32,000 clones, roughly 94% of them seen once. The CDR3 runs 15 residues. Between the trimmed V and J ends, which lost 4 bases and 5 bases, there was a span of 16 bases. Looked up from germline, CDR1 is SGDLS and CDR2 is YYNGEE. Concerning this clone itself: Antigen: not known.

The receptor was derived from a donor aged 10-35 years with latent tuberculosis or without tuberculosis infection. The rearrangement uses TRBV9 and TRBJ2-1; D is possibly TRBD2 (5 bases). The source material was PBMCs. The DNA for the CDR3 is TGTGCCAGCAGCCCAACCGGGCGGGCTCACAATGAGCAGTTCTTC. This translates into CASSPTGRAHNEQFF.